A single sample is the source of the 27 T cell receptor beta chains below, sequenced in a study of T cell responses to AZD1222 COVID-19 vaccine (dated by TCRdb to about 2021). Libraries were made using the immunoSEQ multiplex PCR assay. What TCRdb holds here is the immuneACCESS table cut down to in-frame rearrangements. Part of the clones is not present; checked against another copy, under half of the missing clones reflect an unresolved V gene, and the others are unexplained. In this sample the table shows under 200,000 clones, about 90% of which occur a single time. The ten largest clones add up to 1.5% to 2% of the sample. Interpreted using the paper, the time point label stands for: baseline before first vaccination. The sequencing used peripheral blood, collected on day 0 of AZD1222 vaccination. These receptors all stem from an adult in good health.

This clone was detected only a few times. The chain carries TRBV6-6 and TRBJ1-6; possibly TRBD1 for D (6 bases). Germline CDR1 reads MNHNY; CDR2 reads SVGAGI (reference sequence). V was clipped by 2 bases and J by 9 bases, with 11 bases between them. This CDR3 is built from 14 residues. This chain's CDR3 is CASSYAGVVSPLHF. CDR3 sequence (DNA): TGTGCCAGCAGTTACGCAGGGGTGGTTTCACCCCTCCACTTT.

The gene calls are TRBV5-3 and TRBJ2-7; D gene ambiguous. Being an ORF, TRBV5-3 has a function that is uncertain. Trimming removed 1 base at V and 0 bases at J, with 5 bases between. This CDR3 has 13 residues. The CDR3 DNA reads TGTGCCAGAAGCTTGCACAGCTCCTACGAGCAGTACTTC. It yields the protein CARSLHSSYEQYF.

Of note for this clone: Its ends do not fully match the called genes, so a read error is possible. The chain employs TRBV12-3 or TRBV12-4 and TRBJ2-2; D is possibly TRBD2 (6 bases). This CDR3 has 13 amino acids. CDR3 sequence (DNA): TGTGCCAGCAGATTAGCGGCCCCCGGGGAGCTGTTTTTT. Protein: CASRLAAPGELFF.

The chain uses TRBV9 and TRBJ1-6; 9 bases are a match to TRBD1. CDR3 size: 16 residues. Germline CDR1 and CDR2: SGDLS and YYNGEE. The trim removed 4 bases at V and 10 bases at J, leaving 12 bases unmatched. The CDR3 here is CASSSLGQGGNSPLHF. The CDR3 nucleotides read TGTGCCAGCAGCTCCCTGGGACAGGGAGGAAACTCACCCCTCCACTTT.

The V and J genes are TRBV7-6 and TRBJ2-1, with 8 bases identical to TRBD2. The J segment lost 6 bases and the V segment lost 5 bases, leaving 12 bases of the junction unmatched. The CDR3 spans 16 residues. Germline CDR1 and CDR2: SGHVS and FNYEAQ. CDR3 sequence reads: CASSPPGSGRVNEQFF. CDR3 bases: TGTGCCAGCAGCCCGCCAGGAAGCGGGAGAGTCAATGAGCAGTTCTTC.

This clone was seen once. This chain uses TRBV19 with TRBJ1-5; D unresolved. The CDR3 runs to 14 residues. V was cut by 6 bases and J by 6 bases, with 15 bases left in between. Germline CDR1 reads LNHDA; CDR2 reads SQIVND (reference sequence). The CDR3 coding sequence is TGTGCCAGTAGCCCTTCGTGGCGGGGTCAGCCCCAGCATTTT. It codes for CASSPSWRGQPQHF.

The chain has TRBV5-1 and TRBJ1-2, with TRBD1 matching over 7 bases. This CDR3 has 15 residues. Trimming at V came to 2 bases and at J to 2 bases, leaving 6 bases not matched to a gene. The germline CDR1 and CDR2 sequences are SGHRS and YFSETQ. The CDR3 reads CASSFDPGQNYGYTF. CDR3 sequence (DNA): TGCGCCAGCAGCTTTGATCCGGGACAGAACTATGGCTACACCTTC.

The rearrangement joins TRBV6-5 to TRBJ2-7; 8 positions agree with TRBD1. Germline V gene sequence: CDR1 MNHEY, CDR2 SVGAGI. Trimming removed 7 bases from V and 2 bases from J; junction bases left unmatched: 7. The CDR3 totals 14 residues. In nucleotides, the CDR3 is TGTGCCAGCAATCCGGGACAGGTCGCCTACGAGCAGTACTTC. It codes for CASNPGQVAYEQYF.

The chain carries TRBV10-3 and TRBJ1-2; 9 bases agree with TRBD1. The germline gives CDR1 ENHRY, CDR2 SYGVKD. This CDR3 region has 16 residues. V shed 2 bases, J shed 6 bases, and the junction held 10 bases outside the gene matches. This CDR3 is CAISELRMGDRDGYTF. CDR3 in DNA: TGTGCCATCAGTGAGCTGAGGATGGGGGACAGGGATGGCTACACCTTC.

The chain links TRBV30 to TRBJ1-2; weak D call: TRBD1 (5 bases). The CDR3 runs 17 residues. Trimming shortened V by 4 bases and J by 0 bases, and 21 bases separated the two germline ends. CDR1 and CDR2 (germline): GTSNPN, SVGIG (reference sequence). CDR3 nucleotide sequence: TGTGCCTGGACCCCTGGCCGAGTTGGGGGGTCTAACTATGGCTACACCTTC. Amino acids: CAWTPGRVGGSNYGYTF.

The CDR3 nucleotides are TGTGCCAGCAGTACGGCGGGGACTAGCGGGGTAACCTACGAGCAGTACTTC. Translation: CASSTAGTSGVTYEQYF. The V call is TRBV2, the J call TRBJ2-7, with TRBD2 matching over 13 bases. J gave up 2 bases and V 5 bases, and 9 bases lay outside the gene matches. The CDR3 runs to 17 residues. The germline CDR1 and CDR2 sequences are SNHLY and FYNNEI.

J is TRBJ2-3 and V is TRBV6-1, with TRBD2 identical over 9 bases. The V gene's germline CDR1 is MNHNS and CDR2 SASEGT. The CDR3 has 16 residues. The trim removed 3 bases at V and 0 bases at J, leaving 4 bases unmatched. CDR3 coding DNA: TGTGCCAGCAGTGAGGTTAGCGGGGGCAGCACAGATACGCAGTATTTT. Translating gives CASSEVSGGSTDTQYF.

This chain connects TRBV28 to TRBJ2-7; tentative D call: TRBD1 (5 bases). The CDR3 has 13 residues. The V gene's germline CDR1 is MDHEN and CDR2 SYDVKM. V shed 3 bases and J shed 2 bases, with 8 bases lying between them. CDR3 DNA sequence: TGTGCCAGCAGTTTCGGCAGGGCCTACGAGCAGTACTTC. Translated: CASSFGRAYEQYF. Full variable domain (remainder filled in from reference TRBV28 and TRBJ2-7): DVKVTQSSRYLVKRTGEKVFLECVQDMDHENMFWYRQDPGLGLRLIYFSYDVKMKEKGDIPEGYSVSREKKERFSLILESASTNQTSMYLCASSFGRAYEQYFGPGTRLTVT.

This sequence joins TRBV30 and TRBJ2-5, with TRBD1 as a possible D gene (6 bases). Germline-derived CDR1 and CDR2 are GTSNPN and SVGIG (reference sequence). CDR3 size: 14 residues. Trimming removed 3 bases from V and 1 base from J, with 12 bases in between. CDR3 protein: CAWSLTGSQETQYF. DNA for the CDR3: TGTGCCTGGAGCCTAACAGGGTCCCAAGAGACCCAGTACTTC. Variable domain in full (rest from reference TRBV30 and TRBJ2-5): SQTIHQWPATLVQPVGSPLSLECTVEGTSNPNLYWYRQAAGRGLQLLFYSVGIGQISSEVPQNLSASRPQDRQFILSSKKLLLSDSGFYLCAWSLTGSQETQYFGPGTRLLVL.

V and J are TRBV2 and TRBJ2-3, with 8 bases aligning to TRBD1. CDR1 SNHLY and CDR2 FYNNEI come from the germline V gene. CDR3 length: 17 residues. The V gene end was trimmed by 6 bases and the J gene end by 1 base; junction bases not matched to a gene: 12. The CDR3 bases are TGTGCCAGCAGGCCGGGACAGGCCCTATTTGGCACAGATACGCAGTATTTT. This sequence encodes CASRPGQALFGTDTQYF.

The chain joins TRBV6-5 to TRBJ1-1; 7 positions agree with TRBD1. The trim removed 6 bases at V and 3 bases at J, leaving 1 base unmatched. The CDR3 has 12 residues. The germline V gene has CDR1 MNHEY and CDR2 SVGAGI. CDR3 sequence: CASSQGDTEAFF. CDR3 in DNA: TGTGCCAGCAGCCAGGGGGACACTGAAGCTTTCTTT.

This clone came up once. Written as DNA, the CDR3 is TGTGCCAGCAGTTACTCGAGACAGAGCTCTGGAAACACCATATATTTT. This encodes CASSYSRQSSGNTIYF. The rearrangement uses TRBV6-6 and TRBJ1-3; possibly TRBD1 for D (5 bases). The CDR3 contains 16 residues. In germline, CDR1 is MNHNY, CDR2 SVGAGI (reference sequence). Trimming took 0 bases from V and 0 from J, leaving 9 bases between them.

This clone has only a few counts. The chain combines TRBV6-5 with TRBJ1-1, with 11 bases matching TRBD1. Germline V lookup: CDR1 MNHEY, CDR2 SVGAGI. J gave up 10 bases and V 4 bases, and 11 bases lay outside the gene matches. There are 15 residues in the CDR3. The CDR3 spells CASSSGTGGGGGAFF. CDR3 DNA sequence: TGTGCCAGCAGTTCCGGGACAGGGGGAGGCGGAGGAGCTTTCTTT.

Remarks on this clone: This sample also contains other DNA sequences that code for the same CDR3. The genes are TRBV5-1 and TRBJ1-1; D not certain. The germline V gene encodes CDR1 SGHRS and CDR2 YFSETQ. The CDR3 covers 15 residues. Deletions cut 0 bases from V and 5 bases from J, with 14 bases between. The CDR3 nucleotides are TGCGCCAGCAGCTTGGACCCCTCGGGTGGTACTGAAGCTTTCTTT. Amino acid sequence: CASSLDPSGGTEAFF.

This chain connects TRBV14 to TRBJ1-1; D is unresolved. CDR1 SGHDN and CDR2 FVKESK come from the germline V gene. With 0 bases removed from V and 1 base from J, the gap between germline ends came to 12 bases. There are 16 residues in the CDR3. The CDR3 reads CASSQELYTGNTEAFF. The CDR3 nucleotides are TGTGCCAGCAGCCAAGAACTTTATACGGGGAACACTGAAGCTTTCTTT.

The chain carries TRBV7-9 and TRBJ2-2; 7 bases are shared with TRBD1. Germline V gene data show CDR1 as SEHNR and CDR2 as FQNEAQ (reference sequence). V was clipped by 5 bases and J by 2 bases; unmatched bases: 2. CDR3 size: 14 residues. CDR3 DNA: TGTGCCAGCAGCCGGGACAGCAACACCGGGGAGCTGTTTTTT. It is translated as CASSRDSNTGELFF.

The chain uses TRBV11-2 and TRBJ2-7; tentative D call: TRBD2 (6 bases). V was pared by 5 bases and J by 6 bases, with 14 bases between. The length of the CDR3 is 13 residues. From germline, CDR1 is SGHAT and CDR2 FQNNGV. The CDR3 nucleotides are TGTGCCAGCAGCACCCAAGGAGCGGGCGAGCAGTACTTC. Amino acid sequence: CASSTQGAGEQYF.

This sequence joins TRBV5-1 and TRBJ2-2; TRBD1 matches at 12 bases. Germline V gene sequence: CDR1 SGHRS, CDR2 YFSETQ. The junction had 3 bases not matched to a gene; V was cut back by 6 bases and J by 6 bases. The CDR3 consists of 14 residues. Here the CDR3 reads CASMGQGASGELFF. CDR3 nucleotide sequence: TGCGCCAGCATGGGACAGGGGGCTTCCGGGGAGCTGTTTTTT.

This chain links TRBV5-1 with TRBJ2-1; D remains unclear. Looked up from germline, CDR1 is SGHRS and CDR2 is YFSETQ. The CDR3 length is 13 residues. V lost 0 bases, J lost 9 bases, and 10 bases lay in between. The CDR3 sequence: CASSLEEFSEQFF. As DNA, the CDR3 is TGCGCCAGCAGCTTGGAAGAGTTTAGTGAGCAGTTCTTC.

The CDR3 bases are TGTGCCAGTAAAACTACAGGGGACACTGAAGCTTTCTTT. This sequence encodes CASKTTGDTEAFF. This chain links TRBV19 with TRBJ1-1, with 7 bases lining up with TRBD1. The germline CDR1 and CDR2 sequences are LNHDA and SQIVND (reference sequence). V gave up 7 bases and J gave up 3 bases; unmatched junction bases: 5. This CDR3 comprises 13 residues.

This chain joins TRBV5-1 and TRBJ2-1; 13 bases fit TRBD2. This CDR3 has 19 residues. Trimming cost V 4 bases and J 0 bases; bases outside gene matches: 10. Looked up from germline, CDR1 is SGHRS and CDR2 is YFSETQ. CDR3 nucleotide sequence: TGCGCCAGCAGCCCAGGACTAGCGGGAGCCCCGAGCTCCTACAATGAGCAGTTCTTC. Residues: CASSPGLAGAPSSYNEQFF.

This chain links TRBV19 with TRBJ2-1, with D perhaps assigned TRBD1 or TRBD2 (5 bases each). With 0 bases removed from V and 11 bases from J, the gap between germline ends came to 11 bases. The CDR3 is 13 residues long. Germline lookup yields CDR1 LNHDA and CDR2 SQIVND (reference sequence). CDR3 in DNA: TGTGCCAGTAGTATAGATCCGGGGCAGAAGCAGTTCTTC. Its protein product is CASSIDPGQKQFF.